This record covers a single TCR beta chain. This specimen belongs to a study of blood T cell repertoires in COVID-19. The trim removed 0 bases at V and 6 bases at J, leaving 9 bases unmatched. The CDR3 is 16 residues long. From germline, CDR1 is LNHNV and CDR2 YYDKDF (reference sequence). This study enrolled people aged roughly 18 to 90 from approximately 24 US geographic areas. Assignments of participants to cohorts depended upon their own reported clinical history. Here immunoSEQ multiplex PCR was the method, and the copy in TCRdb shows in-frame clones only, minus some. The sample carries 400,000 to 500,000 clones, roughly 88% recorded once.

The TCR was taken from a middle-aged woman who had recovered from COVID-19. The chain joins TRBV15 to TRBJ2-7; TRBD1 matches at 9 bases. The sequencing sample was made of PBMCs or T cells enriched from blood (not recorded which). The CDR3 nucleotides are TGTGCCACCAGCAGAGATCAAGTGGGACAGGGCCGCGAGCAGTACTTC. Translation gives CATSRDQVGQGREQYF. Filled out from reference TRBV15 and TRBJ2-7, the complete variable domain reads DAMVIQNPRYQVTQFGKPVTLSCSQTLNHNVMYWYQQKSSQAPKLLFHYYDKDFNNEADTPDNFQSRRPNTSFCFLDIRSPGLGDTAMYLCATSRDQVGQGREQYFGPGTRLTVT.